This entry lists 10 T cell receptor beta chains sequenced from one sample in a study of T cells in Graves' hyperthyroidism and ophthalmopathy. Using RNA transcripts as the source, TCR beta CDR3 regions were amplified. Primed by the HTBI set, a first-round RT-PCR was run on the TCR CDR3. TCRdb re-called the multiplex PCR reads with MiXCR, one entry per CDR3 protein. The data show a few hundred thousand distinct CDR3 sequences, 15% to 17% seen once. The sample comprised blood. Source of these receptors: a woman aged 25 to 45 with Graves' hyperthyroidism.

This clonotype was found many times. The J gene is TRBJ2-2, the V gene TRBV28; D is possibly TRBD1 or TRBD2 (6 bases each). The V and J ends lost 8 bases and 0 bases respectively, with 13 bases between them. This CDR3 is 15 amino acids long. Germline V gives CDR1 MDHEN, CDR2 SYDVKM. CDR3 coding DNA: TGTGCCAGCGGGGAGGACAGAACGAACACCGGGGAGCTGTTTTTT. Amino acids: CASGEDRTNTGELFF.

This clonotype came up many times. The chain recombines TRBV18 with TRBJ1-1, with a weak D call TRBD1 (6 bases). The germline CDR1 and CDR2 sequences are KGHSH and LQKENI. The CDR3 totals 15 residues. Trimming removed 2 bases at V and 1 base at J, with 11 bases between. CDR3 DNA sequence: TGTGCCAGCTCACCAGTGGAGGGGGGGAACACTGAAGCTTTCTTT. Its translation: CASSPVEGGNTEAFF.

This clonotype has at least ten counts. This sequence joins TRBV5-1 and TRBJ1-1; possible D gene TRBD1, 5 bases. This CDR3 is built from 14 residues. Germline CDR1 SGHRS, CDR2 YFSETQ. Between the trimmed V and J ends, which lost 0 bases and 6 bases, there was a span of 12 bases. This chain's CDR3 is CASSLEGSKSEAFF. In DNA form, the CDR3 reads TGCGCCAGCAGCTTGGAGGGGTCTAAGTCTGAAGCTTTCTTT.

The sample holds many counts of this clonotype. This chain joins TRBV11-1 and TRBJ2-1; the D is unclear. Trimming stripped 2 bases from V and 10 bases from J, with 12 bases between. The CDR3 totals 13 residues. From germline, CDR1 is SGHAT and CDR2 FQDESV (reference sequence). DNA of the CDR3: TGTGCCAGCAGCTTATCTTTCCCCGGGGAGCAGTTCTTC. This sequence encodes CASSLSFPGEQFF.

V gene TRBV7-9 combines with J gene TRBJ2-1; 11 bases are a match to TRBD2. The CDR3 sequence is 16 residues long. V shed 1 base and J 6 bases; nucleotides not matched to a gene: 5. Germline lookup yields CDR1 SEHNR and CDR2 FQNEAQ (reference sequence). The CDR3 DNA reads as TGTGCCAGCAGCTTAGGGGCTAGCGGGAGGCTCAATGAGCAGTTCTTC. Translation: CASSLGASGRLNEQFF.

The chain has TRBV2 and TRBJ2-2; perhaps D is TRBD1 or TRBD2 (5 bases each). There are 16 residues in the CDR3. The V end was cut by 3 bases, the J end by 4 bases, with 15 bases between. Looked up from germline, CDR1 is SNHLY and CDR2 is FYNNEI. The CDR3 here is CASSDTTSRGTGELFF. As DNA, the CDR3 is TGTGCCAGCAGTGATACCACATCGAGGGGCACCGGGGAGCTGTTTTTT.

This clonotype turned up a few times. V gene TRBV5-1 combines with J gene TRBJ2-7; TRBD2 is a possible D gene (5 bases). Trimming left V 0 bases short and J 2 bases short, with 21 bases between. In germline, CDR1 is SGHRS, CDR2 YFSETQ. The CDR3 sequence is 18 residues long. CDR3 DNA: TGCGCCAGCAGCTTGGAGGACTCCAGCGAAGTCCCCGCCTACGAGCAGTACTTC. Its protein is CASSLEDSSEVPAYEQYF.

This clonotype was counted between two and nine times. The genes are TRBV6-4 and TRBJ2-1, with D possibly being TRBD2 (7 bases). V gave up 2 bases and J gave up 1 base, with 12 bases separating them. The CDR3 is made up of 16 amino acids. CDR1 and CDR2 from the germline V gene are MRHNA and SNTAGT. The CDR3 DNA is TGTGCCAGCAGTGACGAGGGGGGGGTTTCCTACAATGAGCAGTTCTTC. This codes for CASSDEGGVSYNEQFF.

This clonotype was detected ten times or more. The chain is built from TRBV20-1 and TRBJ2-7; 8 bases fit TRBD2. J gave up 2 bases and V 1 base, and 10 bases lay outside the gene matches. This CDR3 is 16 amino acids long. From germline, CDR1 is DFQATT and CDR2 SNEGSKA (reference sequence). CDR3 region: CSARVAPGGPPYEQYF. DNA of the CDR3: TGCAGTGCTAGAGTCGCTCCGGGAGGGCCCCCCTACGAGCAGTACTTC.

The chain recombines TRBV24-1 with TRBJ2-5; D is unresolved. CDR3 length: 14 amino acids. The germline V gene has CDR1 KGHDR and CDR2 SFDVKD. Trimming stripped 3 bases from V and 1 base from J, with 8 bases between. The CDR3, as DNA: TGTGCCACCAGTGATCAGGCCCGCCAAGAGACCCAGTACTTC. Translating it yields CATSDQARQETQYF.